The source of this TCR beta chain is a study of PD-L1 blockade in urothelial cancer (dated by TCRdb to about 2017). Looking at the study overall: Therapy was started at some point between 2013 and 2015 for all patients, and atezolizumab 1,200 mg was administered intravenously every 3 weeks. A median of roughly 140,000 T cells and fewer than 85,000 unique TCRs was obtained from blood samples, and a median clonality of around 0.08 was observed. Pretreatment tumor samples, along with matched peripheral blood serially collected before and after atezolizumab treatment, were subjected to TCR sequencing. Blood samples were analyzed 3 weeks after the start of treatment (second dose) and 6 weeks after the start of treatment. An ECOG performance status of 0 or 1 was recorded for the patients, and 0 to 3 prior chemotherapy regimens had been received by the patients. Around 30 patients had pretreatment blood TCR-seq, some 25 had at least one posttreatment blood collection, and some 25 had tumor TCR-seq. Durable clinical benefit was defined as a progression-free survival longer than 6 months, and TCR features were additionally tested against progression-free survival and overall survival. About 90% of the 29 patients were identified as males with urothelial cancer of bladder origin, and a prior smoking history was reported by 18 of 29 patients. In the same patients, whole exome sequencing and RNA sequencing of pretreatment tumors were performed in addition to TCR sequencing. An exploratory multi-omic analysis was conducted of the somatic, immune and clinical correlates of response to PD-L1 blockade with atezolizumab in urothelial cancer. Nine patients achieved durable clinical benefit and approximately 19 did not.

Each PCR received spiked-in synthetic TCR analog templates so that absolute template abundance could be estimated from read counts. Using the immunoSEQ assay, TCRbeta CDR3 regions were amplified from genomic DNA with bias-controlled V and J gene primers. Sequencing of rearranged TCRbeta segments was done at approximately 20X coverage. Concerning the study's data processing: Clustering was used to correct sequencing errors, and CDR3s were annotated against IMGT to assign V, D and J genes. Only productive TCRbeta rearrangements were used in downstream analyses, excluding out-of-frame or stop-codon sequences. Clonality was calculated as one minus the Shannon entropy normalized by the log of the number of unique productive sequences. Fisher's exact test with Benjamini-Hochberg correction, using a cutoff of adjusted p below 0.01, was how clones that differed between time points or between blood and tumor were identified. This is the immuneACCESS table as TCRdb keeps it, with only in-frame sequences that have V and J called. A part of the clones is gone; compared with another copy, unresolved V genes explain less than half, and the rest is unexplained. The DNA was the basis for D and trimming; V, J and clone size are from that table. Within this sample are approximately 110,000 clones, with 80% to 95% of them counted one time only. The ten biggest clones cover around 3.7% of the sample.

On the study overall, not on this receptor specifically: Improved progression-free and overall survival was found to be associated with pretreatment peripheral blood TCR clonality below the median. Because of the small sample size (n of about 29) and the many exploratory analyses performed, the results are intended to be regarded as hypothesis-generating. Greater expansion of tumor-associated TCR clones in peripheral blood 3 weeks after the start of treatment was observed in patients with durable benefit (n of about 20, p = 0.022).

The intended sense of this specimen's time point label: peripheral blood 6 weeks after treatment start. A cohort of around 29 patients with locally advanced or metastatic urothelial carcinoma, treated at Memorial Sloan Kettering on a trial protocol, was included. Peripheral blood mononuclear cells were collected pretreatment and during treatment, with between 1 and 8 total time points obtained per patient. The Qiagen DNeasy Blood extraction kit was used to purify genomic DNA from total PBMCs and tumor samples. PBMCs were collected pretreatment and during treatment, and were isolated and stored as previously described. A note on this clone: Its antigen is still unknown. The record has no base qualities; no much larger clone is one base away. Other DNA sequences in this specimen translate into the identical CDR3.

The input for sequencing was PBMCs, taken around atezolizumab (anti-PD-L1) treatment. The source is a man aged 55 to 70 with urothelial cancer.

The CDR3: CASSPSYEQYF. In nucleotide form, the sequence is TGTGCCAGCAGCCCGAGTTACGAGCAGTACTTC. This sequence uses TRBV7-2 and TRBJ2-7, with no confident D gene call. The germline V gene yields SGHTA for CDR1 and FQGNSA for CDR2. V is pared back by 5 bases and J by 4 bases, with 6 bases lying between the germline termini. The CDR3 sequence holds 11 residues, the cysteine and phenylalanine included. Only the CDR3 portion is preserved as DNA: 33 bases, with reading frame beginning at the first base.